The 11 T cell receptor beta chains presented below share a single source sample, sequenced in a study of blood T cells in healthy people across ages. Combining a sample-barcoded 5' primer with a J-beta primer mix, a second PCR ran for 7 to 11 cycles. TCRdb called the 5' RACE reads again in MiXCR, with one record for every CDR3 protein. Of about 1.7 million distinct CDR3 sequences in the sample, 28% were seen once. The source material was blood. Receptors were obtained from a woman in her 30s in good health.

This clonotype was counted between two and nine times. The rearrangement joins TRBV6-5 to TRBJ1-1; no clear D. Germline V gene data show CDR1 as MNHEY and CDR2 as SVGAGI. The CDR3 sequence is 14 residues long. Deletions cut 5 bases from V and 1 base from J, with 11 bases between. The CDR3 protein is CASSKRGGNTEAFF. As DNA, the CDR3 is TGTGCCAGCAGTAAACGGGGAGGGAACACTGAAGCTTTCTTT.

The rearrangement joins TRBV28 to TRBJ1-6; D remains ambiguous. With 4 bases removed from V and 13 bases from J, the gap between germline ends came to 14 bases. The germline V gene encodes CDR1 MDHEN and CDR2 SYDVKM. This CDR3 has 13 amino acids. The CDR3 is CASSSTPKMPLHF. The CDR3 DNA reads TGTGCCAGCAGTTCCACGCCGAAGATGCCCCTCCACTTT.

The chain combines TRBV2 with TRBJ1-4; 9 bases are shared with TRBD1. The junction had 13 bases not matched to a gene; V was cut back by 7 bases and J by 7 bases. This CDR3 has 16 amino acids. Germline CDR1 SNHLY, CDR2 FYNNEI. The CDR3, as DNA: TGTGCCAGCACCTTAGTACAGGGGGCGTTGGTTGAAAAACTGTTTTTT. Its translation is CASTLVQGALVEKLFF.

A few counts support this clonotype. The rearrangement joins TRBV2 to TRBJ1-2; D not certain. V was trimmed by 5 bases and J by 6 bases, leaving 13 bases between them. CDR1 and CDR2 from the germline V gene are SNHLY and FYNNEI. This CDR3 has 13 residues. The CDR3 spells CASSPTGGHGYTF. The CDR3 DNA reads as TGTGCCAGCAGTCCAACGGGTGGCCATGGCTACACCTTC.

This clonotype appeared a few times. The chain joins TRBV24-1 to TRBJ2-2, with D possibly TRBD1 on 5 matching bases. Germline lookup yields CDR1 KGHDR and CDR2 SFDVKD. This CDR3 region has 15 residues. The V end lost 7 bases, the J end lost 3 bases, and 14 bases lay between the germline ends. CDR3 bases: TGTGCCACCAGCAACCAGGGTCTCGACACCGGGGAGCTGTTTTTT. This sequence encodes CATSNQGLDTGELFF.

The chain recombines TRBV27 with TRBJ2-1; TRBD1 aligns across 7 bases. The V gene end was trimmed by 5 bases and the J gene end by 10 bases; junction bases not matched to a gene: 11. The CDR3 runs to 14 residues. Germline CDR1 is MNHEY and CDR2 is SMNVEV (reference sequence). The CDR3 DNA reads TGTGCCAGCAGTCCAGAACTGGGACAGAGAGAGCAGTTCTTC. Its protein is CASSPELGQREQFF.

V gene TRBV7-2 combines with J gene TRBJ1-2; TRBD1 might be the D (5 bases). The V gene lost 5 bases and the J gene lost 0 bases, with 10 bases spanning the gap. The CDR3 consists of 14 residues. Germline loops: CDR1 SGHTA, CDR2 FQGNSA. The CDR3 loop reads CASSHDRSNYGYTF. CDR3 coding DNA: TGTGCCAGCAGCCACGACAGATCTAACTATGGCTACACCTTC.

V is TRBV6-1 and J is TRBJ2-1; a weak D match, TRBD2 (6 bases). Looked up from germline, CDR1 is MNHNS and CDR2 is SASEGT. V lost 6 bases and J lost 7, with 19 bases in between. This CDR3 has 15 amino acids. DNA of the CDR3: TGTGCCAGCAGGGAGGGAAAAGGCGGGCGGAATGAGCAGTTCTTC. Translated: CASREGKGGRNEQFF.

Only a few counts were recorded for this clonotype. V usage is TRBV9 and J usage is TRBJ1-1, with a possible D match to TRBD1 (5 bases). V was pared by 3 bases and J by 1 base, with 10 bases between. The CDR3 loop spans 14 amino acids. Germline V gene lookup returns CDR1 SGDLS and CDR2 YYNGEE. The CDR3, as DNA: TGTGCCAGCAGCGAAGGGGATACGAACACTGAAGCTTTCTTT. Residues: CASSEGDTNTEAFF.

V gene TRBV5-1 combines with J gene TRBJ2-3, with D perhaps being TRBD1 or TRBD2 (5 bases each). Trimming shortened V by 4 bases and J by 2 bases, and 14 bases separated the two germline ends. Germline V gives CDR1 SGHRS, CDR2 YFSETQ. The CDR3 contains 15 residues. Written as DNA, the CDR3 is TGCGCCAGCAGCCTCGGGACGGTCGCCACAGATACGCAGTATTTT. Its protein product is CASSLGTVATDTQYF.

This clonotype came up many times. V usage is TRBV10-3 and J usage is TRBJ2-7; D is unresolved. The ends were cut back, 9 bases at V and 2 bases at J, with 14 bases in the middle. The CDR3 has 13 amino acids. Germline lookup yields CDR1 ENHRY and CDR2 SYGVKD. The CDR3 sequence: CAIQMYPAYEQYF. CDR3 DNA sequence: TGTGCCATTCAGATGTACCCAGCCTACGAGCAGTACTTC.